The sequence of this T cell receptor beta chain was determined in a study of vaccination and CD4 T cells after COVID-19. Study overall: In the convalescent cohort, there were six males and four females, two of them Hispanic. Overlapping peptides of the spike proteins of SARS-CoV-2, HCoV-NL63, HCoV-OC43 and HCoV-229E were used for cell stimulation.

Treatment of the sample: roughly 10-day PBMC culture with coronavirus spike peptide pools or control peptides (ViraFEST assay). PBMCs, plated at roughly 2.2 million per well, were grown in the presence of 10 IU/ml IL-2 and 10 ug/ml peptide pools. From the approximately eleven-day cultures, CD4+ T cells were isolated by negative selection. This CDR3 comprises 15 residues. Germline CDR1 reads MRHNA; CDR2 reads SNTAGT. V shed 4 bases and J shed 4 bases, with 16 bases lying between them. This clonotype was observed a handful of times. Antigen: not known. Sequenced with the Oncomine TCR Beta short-read assay was DNA taken from cultured CD4+ T cells. TCRdb analysed the PCR reads with MiXCR anew, one entry per CDR3 protein. The table records around 13,000 distinct CDR3 sequences, 50% to 55% of them present only once.

This receptor was obtained from a human donor who had recovered from COVID-19. Sequencing was performed on CD4+ T cells from blood, cultured in vitro. The chain carries TRBV6-4 and TRBJ1-1; the D gene is possibly TRBD1 (5 bases). The CDR3 bases are TGTGCCAGCAGTGCCCAACCCGGGACGGGCACTGAAGCTTTCTTT. Residues: CASSAQPGTGTEAFF.